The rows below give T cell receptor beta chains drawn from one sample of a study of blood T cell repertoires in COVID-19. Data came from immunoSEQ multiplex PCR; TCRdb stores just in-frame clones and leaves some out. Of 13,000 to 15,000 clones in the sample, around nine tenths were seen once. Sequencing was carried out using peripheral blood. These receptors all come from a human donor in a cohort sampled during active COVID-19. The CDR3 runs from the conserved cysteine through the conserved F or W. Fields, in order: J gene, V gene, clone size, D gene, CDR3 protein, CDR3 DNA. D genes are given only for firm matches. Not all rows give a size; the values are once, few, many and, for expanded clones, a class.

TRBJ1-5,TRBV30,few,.,CAWSRQISNQPQHF,TGTGCCTGGAGTCGACAGATTAGCAATCAGCCCCAGCATTTT
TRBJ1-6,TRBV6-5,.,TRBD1,CASIPGQADSPLHF,TGTGCCAGCATACCGGGACAGGCGGATTCACCCCTCCACTTT
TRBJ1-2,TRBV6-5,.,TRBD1,CASRHQGTGSSGYTF,TGTGCCAGCCGCCACCAAGGGACAGGTAGCTCTGGCTACACCTTC
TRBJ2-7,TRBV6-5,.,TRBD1,CASVGRQGPYEQYF,TGTGCCAGCGTCGGTCGACAGGGACCTTACGAGCAGTACTTC
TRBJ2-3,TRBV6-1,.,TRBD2,CASSELAGGPDTQYF,TGTGCCAGCAGTGAACTAGCGGGAGGGCCAGATACGCAGTATTTT
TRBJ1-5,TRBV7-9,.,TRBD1,CASSSRRQGTNQPQHF,TGTGCCAGCAGCTCCAGAAGACAGGGGACGAATCAGCCCCAGCATTTT
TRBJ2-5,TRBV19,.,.,CASSTSGQQETQYF,TGTGCCAGTAGTACCAGCGGACAGCAAGAGACCCAGTACTTC
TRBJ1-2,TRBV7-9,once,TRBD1,CASSLGGTGVGYTF,TGTGCCAGCAGCTTAGGAGGGACAGGGGTTGGCTACACCTTC
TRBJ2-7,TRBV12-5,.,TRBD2,CASGFPSGRGYEQYF,TGTGCTAGTGGTTTTCCTAGCGGGAGGGGATACGAGCAGTACTTC
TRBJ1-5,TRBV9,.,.,CASSGGGGQPQHF,TGTGCCAGCAGCGGGGGCGGGGGCCAGCCCCAGCATTTT
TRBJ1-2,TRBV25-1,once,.,CASSDNAWLSPNYGYTF,TGTGCCAGCAGTGATAACGCGTGGTTGAGCCCTAACTATGGCTACACCTTC
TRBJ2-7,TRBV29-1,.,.,CSAQTGAGGEQYF,TGCAGCGCCCAGACTGGGGCAGGAGGGGAGCAGTACTTC
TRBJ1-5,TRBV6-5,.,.,CASSYRTPRGQPQHF,TGTGCCAGCAGTTACCGAACTCCCAGGGGTCAGCCCCAGCATTTT
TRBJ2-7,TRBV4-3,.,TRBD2,CASSQGSGRAGGEQYF,TGCGCCAGCAGCCAAGGTAGCGGGAGGGCCGGGGGCGAGCAGTACTTC
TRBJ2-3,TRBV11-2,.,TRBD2,CASSLFSGRPGTDTQYF,TGTGCCAGCAGCCTCTTTAGCGGGAGACCGGGCACAGATACGCAGTATTTT
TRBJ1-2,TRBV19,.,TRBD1,CASSTGTGESGYTF,TGTGCCAGTAGTACCGGGACAGGGGAAAGCGGCTACACCTTC
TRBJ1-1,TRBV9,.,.,CASSVVQGAEAFF,TGTGCCAGCAGCGTAGTACAGGGAGCTGAAGCTTTCTTT
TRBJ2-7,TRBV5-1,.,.,CASSLIGSATYEQYF,TGCGCCAGCAGCTTGATCGGCAGCGCTACCTACGAGCAGTACTTC
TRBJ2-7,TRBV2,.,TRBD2,CASSRLAEAYYEQYF,TGTGCCAGCAGTAGACTAGCGGAAGCCTACTACGAGCAGTACTTC
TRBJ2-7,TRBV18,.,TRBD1,CASSRGQGPSGQYF,TGTGCCAGCTCAAGGGGACAGGGGCCTTCGGGGCAGTACTTC
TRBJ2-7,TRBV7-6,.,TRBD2,CASSLRTSAFYEQYF,TGTGCCAGCAGCTTAAGGACTAGCGCATTCTACGAGCAGTACTTC
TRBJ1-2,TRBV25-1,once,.,CASTGTGNYGYTF,TGTGCCAGCACGGGTACAGGGAACTATGGCTACACCTTC
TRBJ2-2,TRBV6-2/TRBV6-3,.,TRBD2,CASSYMGLAGMNTGELFF,TGTGCCAGCAGTTACATGGGACTAGCGGGAATGAACACCGGGGAGCTGTTTTTT
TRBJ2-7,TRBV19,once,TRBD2,CASRVAGTRNYEQYF,TGTGCCAGTAGGGTAGCGGGTACAAGGAACTACGAGCAGTACTTC
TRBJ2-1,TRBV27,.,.,CASSLGRGFDNEQFF,TGTGCCAGCAGTTTAGGGCGGGGTTTTGACAATGAGCAGTTCTTC
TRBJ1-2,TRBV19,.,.,CASSKANREDTGPLRGYGYTF,TGTGCCAGTAGCAAGGCCAACCGGGAAGATACAGGGCCCCTCCGAGGCTATGGCTACACCTTC
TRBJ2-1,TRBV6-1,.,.,CASSDPRNEQFF,TGTGCCAGCAGTGATCCTAGGAATGAGCAGTTCTTC
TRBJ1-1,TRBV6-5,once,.,CASTLRGATEAFF,TGTGCCAGCACCCTCAGGGGAGCCACTGAAGCTTTCTTT
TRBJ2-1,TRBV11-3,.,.,CASSPSEDSYNEQFF,TGTGCCAGCAGCCCTTCGGAGGACTCATACAATGAGCAGTTCTTC
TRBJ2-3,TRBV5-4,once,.,CATRTGGATDTQYF,TGTGCCACCCGCACGGGGGGCGCAACAGATACGCAGTATTTT
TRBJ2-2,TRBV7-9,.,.,CASSSWADTGELFF,TGTGCCAGCAGCTCCTGGGCCGACACCGGGGAGCTGTTTTTT
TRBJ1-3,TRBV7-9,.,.,CASSRGGSGNTIYF,TGTGCCAGCAGTAGGGGCGGCTCTGGAAACACCATATATTTT
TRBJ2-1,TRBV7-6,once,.,CASRSGGGDEQFF,TGTGCCAGCAGATCGGGGGGCGGCGATGAGCAGTTCTTC
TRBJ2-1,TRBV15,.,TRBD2,CATSRTTGTSGRNEQFF,TGTGCCACCAGCAGGACAACCGGGACTAGCGGGAGAAATGAGCAGTTCTTC
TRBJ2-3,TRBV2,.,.,CASKNRLSSTDTQYF,TGTGCCAGCAAGAACAGGTTATCTAGCACAGATACGCAGTATTTT
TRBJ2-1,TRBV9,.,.,CASRGENEQFF,TGTGCCAGCAGAGGAGAAAATGAGCAGTTCTTC
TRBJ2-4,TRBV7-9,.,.,CASSLPPKNIQYF,TGTGCCAGCAGCTTACCTCCCAAAAACATTCAGTACTTC
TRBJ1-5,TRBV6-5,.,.,CASSRQDSNQPQHF,TGTGCCAGCAGCAGACAGGATAGCAATCAGCCCCAGCATTTT
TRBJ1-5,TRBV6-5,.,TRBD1,CASSYSGTGGQPQHF,TGTGCCAGCAGTTACTCTGGGACAGGGGGACAGCCCCAGCATTTT
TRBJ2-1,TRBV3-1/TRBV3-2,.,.,CASKPSYTVNEQFF,TGTGCCAGCAAACCCTCCTATACGGTCAATGAGCAGTTCTTC
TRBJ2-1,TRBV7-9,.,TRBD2,CASWGTSGSNEQFF,TGTGCCAGCTGGGGGACTAGCGGGAGCAATGAGCAGTTCTTC
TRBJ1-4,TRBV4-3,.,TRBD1,CASSQGGDRAYFRPHEKLFF,TGCGCCAGCAGCCAAGGAGGTGACAGGGCGTATTTTCGGCCCCATGAAAAACTGTTTTTT
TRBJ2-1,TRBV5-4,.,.,CASSLSGGSASYNEQFF,TGTGCCAGCAGCTTGAGCGGTGGCAGCGCCTCCTACAATGAGCAGTTCTTC